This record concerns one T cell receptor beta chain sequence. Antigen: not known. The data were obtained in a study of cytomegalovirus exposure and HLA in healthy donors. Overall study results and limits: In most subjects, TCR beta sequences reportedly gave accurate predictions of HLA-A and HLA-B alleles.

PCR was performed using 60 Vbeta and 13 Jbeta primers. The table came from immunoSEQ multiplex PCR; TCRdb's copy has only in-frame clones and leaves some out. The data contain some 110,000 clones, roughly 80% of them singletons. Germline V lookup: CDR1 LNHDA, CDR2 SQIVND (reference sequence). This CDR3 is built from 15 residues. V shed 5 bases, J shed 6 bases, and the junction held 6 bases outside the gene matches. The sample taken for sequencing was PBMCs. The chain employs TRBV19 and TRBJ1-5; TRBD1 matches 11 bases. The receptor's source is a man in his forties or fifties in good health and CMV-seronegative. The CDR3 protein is CASSSGTGGFQPQHF. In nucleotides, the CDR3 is TGTGCCAGTAGTTCAGGGACAGGGGGATTTCAGCCCCAGCATTTT.